A single sample is the source of the 15 T cell receptor beta chains below, sequenced in a study of blood T cell repertoires in COVID-19. Libraries were prepared by immunoSEQ multiplex PCR; TCRdb keeps only in-frame clonotypes and omits some of them. The table shows 120,000 to 150,000 clones, with about 85% occurring only once. Sample: peripheral blood. The receptors were gathered from a human donor with acute or convalescent COVID-19. The donor label of this sample is uncertain.

This clone occurred a few times. The chain is built from TRBV3-1 (or the pseudogene TRBV3-2) and TRBJ2-4, with D possibly matching TRBD2 (6 bases). V was shortened by 1 base and J by 12 bases, with 22 bases between the two germline ends. The CDR3 contains 16 residues. Germline assignment: CDR1 LGHDT and CDR2 YNNKEL (reference sequence). CDR3 nucleotides: TGTGCCAGCAGCCAAGGAGTGTTGGTTCAGGGAGGTTATCAGTACTTC. Translated, it gives CASSQGVLVQGGYQYF.

This sequence joins TRBV19 and TRBJ1-1; TRBD1 might be the D (5 bases). CDR1 LNHDA and CDR2 SQIVND come from the germline V gene (reference sequence). The CDR3 contains 14 residues. V was cut by 5 bases and J by 4 bases, with 14 bases left in between. CDR3 sequence reads: CASSGGGLSTEAFF. For the CDR3, the DNA is TGTGCCAGTAGTGGGGGGGGATTGAGCACTGAAGCTTTCTTT. Drawing the rest from reference TRBV19 and TRBJ1-1, the complete variable domain is DGGITQSPKYLFRKEGQNVTLSCEQNLNHDAMYWYRQDPGQGLRLIYYSQIVNDFQKGDIAEGYSVSREKKESFPLTVTSAQKNPTAFYLCASSGGGLSTEAFFGQGTRLTVV.

The J gene is TRBJ1-5, the V gene TRBV5-1; 8 bases are shared with TRBD1. This CDR3 comprises 15 residues. Trimming took 7 bases from V and 2 from J; bases not matched to a gene: 8. CDR1 and CDR2 from the germline V gene are SGHRS and YFSETQ. The CDR3: CASRTTGDGNQPQHF. CDR3 coding DNA: TGCGCCAGCCGGACGACAGGGGACGGCAATCAGCCCCAGCATTTT.

This chain uses TRBV7-2 with TRBJ2-4, with 8 bases that match TRBD2. The trim removed 3 bases at V and 6 bases at J, leaving 7 bases unmatched. CDR3 length: 15 residues. Germline-derived CDR1 and CDR2 are SGHTA and FQGNSA. DNA for the CDR3: TGTGCCAGCAGCTTCGGTGGGACTAGGGCAAACATTCAGTACTTC. Translated: CASSFGGTRANIQYF.

J is TRBJ2-3 and V is TRBV29-1; 9 bases match TRBD1. Germline V gene sequence: CDR1 SQVTM, CDR2 ANQGSEA. The CDR3 totals 13 residues. Trimming took 7 bases from V and 0 from J; bases not matched to a gene: 2. The CDR3 DNA reads TGCAGCGCCGGACAGGGGAGCACAGATACGCAGTATTTT. Translating gives CSAGQGSTDTQYF.

The J gene is TRBJ2-7, the V gene TRBV6-1; TRBD2 is a possible D gene (6 bases). V shed 7 bases and J shed 7 bases, with 11 bases lying between them. This CDR3 is built from 11 residues. The germline V gene encodes CDR1 MNHNS and CDR2 SASEGT. The DNA of the CDR3 is TGTGCCAGCACCTTGGCGGGGGAGCAGTACTTC. This codes for CASTLAGEQYF.

This chain joins TRBV5-1 and TRBJ1-5; D ambiguous. Between the trimmed V and J ends, which lost 1 base and 5 bases, there was a span of 7 bases. The CDR3 has 13 amino acids. The germline V gene has CDR1 SGHRS and CDR2 YFSETQ. CDR3 residues: CASSLSADQPQHF. The CDR3, as DNA: TGCGCCAGCAGCTTGTCAGCGGATCAGCCCCAGCATTTT. The full variable domain, with the rest looked up from reference TRBV5-1 and TRBJ1-5, is KAGVTQTPRYLIKTRGQQVTLSCSPISGHRSVSWYQQTPGQGLQFLFEYFSETQRNKGNFPGRFSGRQFSNSRSEMNVSTLELGDSALYLCASSLSADQPQHFGDGTRLSIL.

This chain joins TRBV7-8 and TRBJ1-3, with D perhaps matching TRBD1 (6 bases). The germline gives CDR1 SGHVS, CDR2 FQNEAQ. The CDR3 covers 15 residues. Trimming cost V 3 bases and J 0 bases, with 9 bases left between them. The CDR3 is CASSFGGLSGNTIYF. CDR3 sequence (DNA): TGTGCCAGCAGCTTCGGGGGGCTCTCTGGAAACACCATATATTTT. The complete variable domain, with remaining parts taken from reference TRBV7-8 and TRBJ1-3, reads GAGVSQSPRYKVAKRGQDVALRCDPISGHVSLFWYQQALGQGPEFLTYFQNEAQLDKSGLPSDRFFAERPEGSVSTLKIQRTQQEDSAVYLCASSFGGLSGNTIYFGEGSWLTVV.

The rearrangement links TRBV28 to TRBJ2-7, with TRBD2 matching 13 bases. CDR3 length: 17 residues. Germline loops: CDR1 MDHEN, CDR2 SYDVKM. The V gene end was trimmed by 3 bases and the J gene end by 4 bases; junction bases not matched to a gene: 9. The DNA of the CDR3 is TGTGCCAGCAGTTTCCCGACTAGCGGGGGGTCGACTTACGAGCAGTACTTC. Amino acids: CASSFPTSGGSTYEQYF.

The chain employs TRBV5-1 and TRBJ2-7; 15 nucleotides match TRBD2. The germline V gene has CDR1 SGHRS and CDR2 YFSETQ. With 3 bases clipped from V and 2 bases from J, the junction kept 6 bases outside the gene matches. The CDR3 is 17 amino acids. The CDR3 loop reads CASSWGLAGGGPYEQYF. In nucleotides, the CDR3 is TGCGCCAGCAGCTGGGGACTAGCGGGGGGTGGCCCCTACGAGCAGTACTTC.

This clone came up once. The V and J genes are TRBV7-3 and TRBJ2-2; D may be TRBD2 (5 bases). V gave up 5 bases and J gave up 3 bases, with 16 bases separating them. CDR1 and CDR2 from the germline V gene are SGHTA and FQGTGA. CDR3 length: 16 residues. In nucleotides, the CDR3 is TGTGCCAGCAGCCTGGGGTCGGGGTATGACACCGGGGAGCTGTTTTTT. Residues: CASSLGSGYDTGELFF.

The chain is built from TRBV9 and TRBJ1-4; a possible D gene is TRBD1 (6 bases). The CDR3 contains 16 residues. Trimming cost V 2 bases and J 7 bases, with 18 bases left between them. From germline, CDR1 is SGDLS and CDR2 YYNGEE. DNA for the CDR3: TGTGCCAGCAGCGTTGGCAGGGGATCGGGGAGTGAAAAACTGTTTTTT. Translation gives CASSVGRGSGSEKLFF.

V usage is TRBV3-1 (or the pseudogene TRBV3-2) and J usage is TRBJ2-1; 15 bases map to TRBD2. This CDR3 spans 14 amino acids. Germline V lookup: CDR1 LGHDT, CDR2 YNNKEL (reference sequence). The V segment lost 8 bases and the J segment 7 bases; nucleotides outside the gene matches: 3. As DNA, the CDR3 is TGTGCCAGCGGGACTAGCGGGAGGTGGAATGAGCAGTTCTTC. Its translation is CASGTSGRWNEQFF.

The V and J genes are TRBV30 and TRBJ1-2; D call uncertain. The CDR3 loop spans 11 amino acids. V lost 8 bases and J 8 bases, leaving 15 bases between the germline ends. Germline CDR1 GTSNPN, CDR2 SVGIG (reference sequence). The CDR3 nucleotides read TGTGCCGCAGCCCCTAGACGGGGCTACACCTTC. Translating it yields CAAAPRRGYTF.

The genes are TRBV5-4 and TRBJ2-1; perhaps TRBD2 as D (6 bases). Trimming stripped 9 bases from V and 0 bases from J, with 25 bases between. CDR3 size: 18 residues. In germline, CDR1 is SGHNT, CDR2 YYREEE (reference sequence). DNA of the CDR3: TGTGCCACCGCCGTGTGGACGGGGACTTCCAGCTCCTACAATGAGCAGTTCTTC. Amino acid sequence: CATAVWTGTSSSYNEQFF. Based on the CDR3 plus reference TRBV5-4 and TRBJ2-1, the full variable domain is ETGVTQSPTHLIKTRGQQVTLRCSSQSGHNTVSWYQQALGQGPQFIFQYYREEENGRGNFPPRFSGLQFPNYSSELNVNALELDDSALYLCATAVWTGTSSSYNEQFFGPGTRLTVL.